The rows below give T cell receptor beta chains drawn from one sample of a study of T cells in Graves' hyperthyroidism and ophthalmopathy. TCRdb reanalysed the multiplex PCR reads using MiXCR and keeps one entry per CDR3 protein. The sample lists more than 500,000 distinct CDR3 sequences, roughly 14% seen once, with 3.5% to 4.5% in the top ten. Sequencing used blood. The receptors originated from a middle-aged woman with Graves' ophthalmopathy. Both conserved end residues are part of each CDR3. Each record gives: clone size, V gene, J gene, D gene, CDR3 protein, CDR3 DNA. The D gene is left open where the match is weak. Size is stated for part of the rows, as once, few or many counts, or as a class when the clone is expanded.

>many|TRBV6-5|TRBJ2-5|-
CASSYSYGLDMGQETQYF
TGTGCCAGCAGTTACTCTTACGGGTTGGATATGGGGCAAGAGACCCAGTACTTC
>many|TRBV2|TRBJ2-7|TRBD1
CASSVDRGVYEQYF
TGTGCCAGCAGTGTCGACAGGGGGGTATACGAGCAGTACTTC
>many|TRBV29-1|TRBJ2-2|-
CSVDGQGRAGELFF
TGCAGCGTTGACGGGCAGGGGAGGGCCGGGGAGCTGTTTTTT
>many|TRBV24-1|TRBJ2-6|TRBD2
CATSDPGGGSGAGANVLTF
TGTGCCACCAGTGATCCCGGGGGTGGTAGCGGGGCTGGGGCCAACGTCCTGACTTTC
>many|TRBV9|TRBJ2-7|-
CASSVRDRRAYEQYF
TGTGCCAGCAGCGTAAGAGACAGGCGAGCCTACGAGCAGTACTTC
>-|TRBV7-9|TRBJ2-2|-
CASSLYSTEELFF
TGTGCCAGCAGCTTATACTCCACCGAGGAGCTGTTTTTT
>many|TRBV27|TRBJ2-5|-
CASSLSGVGQETQYF
TGTGCCAGCAGTTTAAGTGGGGTTGGGCAAGAGACCCAGTACTTC
>few|TRBV6-2/TRBV6-3|TRBJ2-5|-
CASSYYGKETQYF
TGTGCCAGCAGTTATTACGGGAAAGAGACCCAGTACTTC
>many|TRBV15|TRBJ1-5|-
CATSRGTSNQPQHF
TGTGCCACCAGCAGAGGAACTAGCAATCAGCCCCAGCATTTT
>many|TRBV24-1|TRBJ2-5|-
CATSDSSPLQETQYF
TGTGCCACCAGTGATTCTAGCCCCCTTCAAGAGACCCAGTACTTC
>many|TRBV6-1|TRBJ1-1|TRBD1
CASTGQGNTEAFF
TGTGCCAGCACCGGACAGGGGAACACTGAAGCTTTCTTT
>-|TRBV4-3|TRBJ1-6|-
CASSKEGSEHSPLHF
TGCGCCAGCAGCAAAGAGGGCTCCGAGCATTCACCCCTCCACTTT
>-|TRBV29-1|TRBJ2-7|-
CSVVVPDSSYEQYF
TGCAGCGTTGTGGTCCCGGACAGCTCCTACGAGCAGTACTTC
>many|TRBV4-1|TRBJ2-5|TRBD2
CASSRTSSYGGETQYF
TGCGCCAGCAGCCGGACTAGCTCCTATGGGGGAGAGACCCAGTACTTC
>-|TRBV20-1|TRBJ1-3|-
CSARDQGSGNTIYF
TGCAGTGCTAGAGATCAGGGCTCTGGAAACACCATATATTTT
>many|TRBV28|TRBJ2-7|-
CASSPGTPGEQYF
TGTGCCAGCAGTCCCGGGACCCCGGGCGAGCAGTACTTC
>-|TRBV6-1|TRBJ2-7|TRBD2
CASTGSGGSSYEQYF
TGTGCCAGCACAGGTAGCGGGGGGTCCTCCTACGAGCAGTACTTC
>many|TRBV12-3/TRBV12-4|TRBJ2-7|-
CASRSTASYEQYF
TGTGCCAGCAGGTCCACCGCCTCCTACGAGCAGTACTTC
>-|TRBV7-9|TRBJ2-3|-
CASSLFGTDTQYF
TGTGCCAGCAGCTTGTTCGGGACAGATACGCAGTATTTT
>many|TRBV7-3|TRBJ2-5|-
CASSPTGQVSQETQYF
TGTGCCAGCAGCCCAACTGGTCAGGTCTCCCAAGAGACCCAGTACTTC
>few|TRBV28|TRBJ2-4|-
CASSFPGTKNIQYF
TGTGCCAGCAGTTTTCCGGGAACCAAAAACATTCAGTACTTC
>many|TRBV6-2/TRBV6-3|TRBJ1-5|-
CASNKLKGYQPQHF
TGTGCCAGCAATAAGTTGAAGGGGTACCAGCCCCAGCATTTT
>many|TRBV7-2|TRBJ2-7|-
CASTFLREQYF
TGTGCCAGCACCTTCCTTCGCGAGCAGTACTTC
>many|TRBV7-8|TRBJ1-1|-
CASSLGAVNTEAFF
TGTGCCAGCAGCTTGGGGGCAGTGAACACTGAAGCTTTCTTT
>medium-sized|TRBV6-2/TRBV6-3|TRBJ1-2|TRBD1
CASSYADRDGYTF
TGTGCCAGCAGTTACGCAGACAGGGATGGCTACACCTTC
>-|TRBV19|TRBJ2-7|-
CASSISQGTEQYF
TGTGCCAGTAGTATTTCACAGGGAACCGAGCAGTACTTC
>many|TRBV29-1|TRBJ2-5|TRBD2
CSVEWRGRKTQYF
TGCAGCGTTGAATGGCGGGGGAGGAAGACCCAGTACTTC
>many|TRBV7-8|TRBJ2-2|TRBD2
CASRTGTSGAGELFF
TGTGCCAGCAGAACCGGGACTAGCGGGGCCGGGGAGCTGTTTTTT
>many|TRBV7-9|TRBJ2-5|-
CASSLGGPDNQETQYF
TGTGCCAGCAGCTTAGGGGGGCCAGATAACCAAGAGACCCAGTACTTC
>many|TRBV12-3/TRBV12-4|TRBJ1-5|-
CASSFGILSNQPQHF
TGTGCCAGCAGTTTTGGAATCCTTAGCAATCAGCCCCAGCATTTT
>many|TRBV28|TRBJ2-2|-
CASSLATSGTYNTGELFF
TGTGCCAGCAGTTTAGCGACCAGCGGGACATACAACACCGGGGAGCTGTTTTTT
>many|TRBV2|TRBJ1-1|-
CASSDDSIRAFF
TGTGCCAGTTCGGACGATTCTATACGAGCTTTCTTT
>-|TRBV7-3|TRBJ1-6|-
CASSYNGAQNSPLHF
TGTGCCAGCAGCTATAATGGGGCACAGAATTCACCCCTCCACTTT
>many|TRBV7-2|TRBJ1-1|-
CASSPLGWGRTEAFF
TGTGCCAGCAGCCCGCTAGGCTGGGGGCGAACTGAAGCTTTCTTT
>many|TRBV2|TRBJ1-5|TRBD1
CASGDRDNQPQHF
TGTGCCAGCGGGGACAGGGACAATCAGCCCCAGCATTTT
>many|TRBV11-1|TRBJ2-5|-
CASSSTERETQYF
TGTGCCAGCAGCTCTACTGAACGGGAGACCCAGTACTTC
>many|TRBV15|TRBJ2-5|TRBD2
CATSRGWEGLKTQYF
TGTGCCACCAGCAGGGGGTGGGAGGGCCTGAAGACCCAGTACTTC
>many|TRBV6-2/TRBV6-3|TRBJ1-2|-
CASRGHAQGYGYTF
TGTGCCAGCAGAGGACACGCACAAGGCTATGGCTACACCTTC
>many|TRBV6-1|TRBJ2-5|-
CASSEGGAETQYF
TGTGCCAGCAGTGAAGGGGGCGCAGAGACCCAGTACTTC
>few|TRBV28|TRBJ1-2|-
CASSEPGRGDYGYTF
TGTGCCAGCAGTGAACCGGGACGTGGGGACTATGGCTACACCTTC
>many|TRBV5-1|TRBJ1-2|-
CASSFETGLLYGYTF
TGCGCCAGCAGCTTCGAGACAGGATTACTCTATGGCTACACCTTC